The 10 T cell receptor beta chains reported below all come from one sample, sequenced in a study of post-analysis software for immune sequencing data. Study observations and caveats: Patients showed TRBV5-6, TRBV5-1 and TRBV20-1 among a few TRBV segments more frequent than in controls.

cDNA libraries for TCR beta contained unique molecular identifiers. From the PCR reads, TCRdb called clonotypes with MiXCR, one entry per CDR3 protein. The table has a few hundred thousand distinct CDR3 sequences, approximately 38% seen once; the top ten hold 13%. No antigen has been identified for these receptors. Sequencing was carried out using blood. Source of these receptors: a girl aged 10-17 years with multiple sclerosis.

Here the CDR3 reads CASSSGTGIYEQYF. The CDR3 DNA follows: TGTGCCAGCAGTTCCGGGACAGGGATCTACGAGCAGTACTTC. V gene TRBV28 combines with J gene TRBJ2-7; 9 bases map to TRBD1. CDR3 size: 14 residues. V shed 4 bases and J 3 bases; nucleotides not matched to a gene: 4. From germline, CDR1 is MDHEN and CDR2 SYDVKM.

Concerning this clonotype itself: This sequence may be a read error, since a much larger clone differs from it by one base. The chain recombines TRBV4-1 with TRBJ2-1; possible D gene TRBD1, 6 bases. CDR1 is MGHRA and CDR2 is YSYEKL in the germline V gene. The CDR3 runs to 15 residues. This CDR3 reads CASSHQGPSYSEQFF. CDR3 DNA: TGCGCCAGCAGCCATCAGGGGCCCTCCTACAGTGAGCAGTTCTTC.

The chain couples TRBV7-3 to TRBJ2-1; the D gene is possibly TRBD2 (7 bases). This CDR3 spans 14 amino acids. Germline CDR1 SGHTA, CDR2 FQGTGA. V lost 6 bases and J lost 5, with 14 bases in between. The CDR3 spells CASSRGAFDNEQFF. CDR3 in DNA: TGTGCCAGCAGTCGGGGGGCCTTTGACAATGAGCAGTTCTTC.

This rearrangement joins TRBV5-5 to TRBJ2-5, with TRBD2 identical over 9 bases. The V gene's germline CDR1 is SGHKS and CDR2 YYEKEE (reference sequence). The CDR3 is made up of 16 amino acids. Losses at the gene ends were 0 bases for V and 1 base for J; bases not matched to a gene: 4. CDR3 nucleotides: TGTGCCAGCAGCTTGGTTCCAGCGGGGGGCCAAGAGACCCAGTACTTC. This sequence encodes CASSLVPAGGQETQYF. The full variable domain, completed using reference TRBV5-5 and TRBJ2-5, is DAGVTQSPTHLIKTRGQQVTLRCSPISGHKSVSWYQQVLGQGPQFIFQYYEKEERGRGNFPDRFSARQFPNYSSELNVNALLLGDSALYLCASSLVPAGGQETQYFGPGTRLLVL.

The chain carries TRBV5-1 and TRBJ2-3, with 9 bases aligning to TRBD2. Germline lookup yields CDR1 SGHRS and CDR2 YFSETQ. V lost 1 base, J lost 2 bases, and 5 bases stayed unmatched. The CDR3 covers 16 residues. CDR3: CASSLTASGATDTQYF. CDR3 sequence (DNA): TGCGCCAGCAGCTTGACGGCTAGCGGGGCCACAGATACGCAGTATTTT. Supplemented by reference TRBV5-1 and TRBJ2-3, the full variable domain reads KAGVTQTPRYLIKTRGQQVTLSCSPISGHRSVSWYQQTPGQGLQFLFEYFSETQRNKGNFPGRFSGRQFSNSRSEMNVSTLELGDSALYLCASSLTASGATDTQYFGPGTRLTVL.

This sequence joins TRBV6-5 and TRBJ1-2; D gene ambiguous. V was pared by 3 bases and J by 6 bases, with 14 bases between. Per the germline V gene, CDR1 is MNHEY and CDR2 is SVGAGI. This CDR3 spans 14 amino acids. As DNA, the CDR3 is TGTGCCAGCAGTTATCAACGGCTATCTGATGGCTACACCTTC. As protein: CASSYQRLSDGYTF.

The J gene is TRBJ1-1, the V gene TRBV4-2; 8 positions match TRBD1. V shed 0 bases, J shed 1 base, and the junction held 1 base outside the gene matches. This CDR3 is built from 15 residues. Germline assignment: CDR1 LGHNA and CDR2 YNFKEQ. Here the CDR3 DNA reads TGTGCCAGCAGCCAAGACGGGACAGGGAACACTGAAGCTTTCTTT. This translates into CASSQDGTGNTEAFF.

The genes are TRBV25-1 and TRBJ2-1; D tentatively fits TRBD1 or TRBD2 (6 bases each). This CDR3 is built from 16 residues. V lost 4 bases and J lost 5, with 18 bases in between. Per the germline V gene, CDR1 is MGHDK and CDR2 is SYGVNS. CDR3 nucleotides: TGTGCCAGCAGTGCCCCTCTTGGGGGGCCCCACAATGAGCAGTTCTTC. Encoded protein: CASSAPLGGPHNEQFF.

This chain links TRBV3-1 with TRBJ2-5, with D tentatively TRBD2 (7 bases). The better agreement between TRBJ2-7 and the DNA end casts doubt on the J call. The CDR3 consists of 13 residues. Germline CDR1 and CDR2: LGHDT and YNNKEL (reference sequence). CDR3 nucleotide sequence: TGTGCCAGCAGCCCTAGGGGGGGCCACGAGCAGTACTTC. It translates to CASSPRGGHEQYF.

The chain has TRBV4-2 and TRBJ1-1; the D gene is possibly TRBD1 (5 bases). Deletions cut 0 bases from V and 6 bases from J, with 14 bases between. This CDR3 is 15 amino acids long. CDR1 and CDR2 (germline): LGHNA, YNFKEQ. The CDR3 bases are TGTGCCAGCAGCCAAGAGGGCGGCAGGGTATCTGAAGCTTTCTTT. Translation gives CASSQEGGRVSEAFF.